Listed here are 14 T cell receptor beta chains from one sample, sequenced in a study of beta chain features in type 1 diabetes. As every portion of the isolated RNA was reverse transcribed, the sequencing read expressed TCRB transcripts. TCRdb's table, derived via immunoSEQ multiplex PCR, lists solely in-frame clones and lacks some. The sample carries about 40,000 clones, about half recorded once. Specimen: central memory CD4+ T cells from blood. The source is a woman aged 18 to 35 in good health.

The chain uses TRBV7-9 and TRBJ2-5, with D possibly matching TRBD1 (5 bases). The J call is doubtful: the DNA matches TRBJ2-7 better. The germline V gene has CDR1 SEHNR and CDR2 FQNEAQ (reference sequence). The CDR3 has 14 residues. CDR3 sequence reads: CASSLVGRANEQYF. CDR3 DNA: TGTGCCAGCAGCTTAGTCGGCAGGGCGAACGAGCAGTACTTC.

V and J are TRBV19 and TRBJ1-1; 8 bases line up with TRBD1. The junction had 2 bases not matched to a gene; V was cut back by 4 bases and J by 4 bases. In germline, CDR1 is LNHDA, CDR2 SQIVND (reference sequence). The CDR3 sequence is 13 residues long. The CDR3 coding sequence is TGTGCCAGTAGTAAGGACAGGGTCACTGAAGCTTTCTTT. Its protein is CASSKDRVTEAFF. The full variable domain, rest sourced from reference TRBV19 and TRBJ1-1, is DGGITQSPKYLFRKEGQNVTLSCEQNLNHDAMYWYRQDPGQGLRLIYYSQIVNDFQKGDIAEGYSVSREKKESFPLTVTSAQKNPTAFYLCASSKDRVTEAFFGQGTRLTVV.

The chain is built from TRBV19 and TRBJ1-2, with D maybe TRBD1 (6 bases). This CDR3 has 13 residues. The germline V gene has CDR1 LNHDA and CDR2 SQIVND (reference sequence). V lost 4 bases to trimming and J lost 8 bases, with 14 bases between them. CDR3 sequence (DNA): TGTGCCAGTAGTACCCTGGACAGAGGCGGCTACACCTTC. It is translated as CASSTLDRGGYTF.

The gene calls are TRBV6-6 and TRBJ2-3; D is perhaps TRBD2 (5 bases). Germline V CDR1 and CDR2: MNHNY, SVGAGI (reference sequence). V shed 2 bases and J shed 4 bases, with 10 bases lying between them. The CDR3 is 14 amino acids. The DNA of the CDR3 is TGTGCCAGCAGTTACGGACTTAGCGCAGATACGCAGTATTTT. It specifies CASSYGLSADTQYF.

The chain uses TRBV30 and TRBJ1-5; a weak D match, TRBD1 (6 bases). CDR1 is GTSNPN, CDR2 SVGIG, per germline (reference sequence). Trimming pared 3 bases from V and 3 bases from J, leaving 15 bases between. CDR3 length: 15 residues. The CDR3 region has the DNA TGTGCCTGGAGACCCAGGGGTTTAGTCAATCAGCCCCAGCATTTT. Translated, it gives CAWRPRGLVNQPQHF.

This sequence joins TRBV5-4 and TRBJ2-7; D possibly corresponds to TRBD2 (6 bases). The CDR3 loop spans 13 amino acids. V was cut by 0 bases and J by 2 bases, with 6 bases left in between. CDR1 SGHNT and CDR2 YYREEE come from the germline V gene (reference sequence). DNA of the CDR3: TGTGCCAGCAGCTTGGGGGAGGCCTACGAGCAGTACTTC. It codes for CASSLGEAYEQYF.

The J gene is TRBJ2-1, the V gene TRBV6-5, with 10 bases lining up with TRBD2. The ends lost 8 bases at V and 15 bases at J; junction bases unmatched: 10. Germline V lookup: CDR1 MNHEY, CDR2 SVGAGI. The CDR3 runs to 12 residues. The CDR3: CASRPSGSVWFF. DNA of the CDR3: TGTGCCAGCCGACCTAGCGGGAGTGTTTGGTTCTTC.

This clone came up a few times. V gene TRBV7-2 combines with J gene TRBJ1-5, with D unresolved. The germline V gene encodes CDR1 SGHTA and CDR2 FQGNSA. The CDR3 spans 15 residues. Trimming left V 2 bases short and J 3 bases short, with 11 bases between. The CDR3, as DNA: TGTGCCAGCAGCTTAAGTTCGGGGAACAATCAGCCCCAGCATTTT. Translated: CASSLSSGNNQPQHF.

V and J are TRBV19 and TRBJ2-1, with 9 bases aligning to TRBD2. Germline trimming cut 9 bases from V and 0 bases from J; bases unmatched to any gene: 15. The CDR3 contains 18 residues. Germline lookup yields CDR1 LNHDA and CDR2 SQIVND (reference sequence). CDR3 in amino acids: CASSGPLAGPSSYNEQFF. CDR3 nucleotides: TGTGCCAGCTCCGGACCGCTAGCGGGACCAAGCTCCTACAATGAGCAGTTCTTC.

The chain couples TRBV30 to TRBJ2-3, with 8 positions matching TRBD2. The CDR3 has 15 residues. The germline V gene has CDR1 GTSNPN and CDR2 SVGIG (reference sequence). Trimming at V came to 0 bases and at J to 4 bases, leaving 6 bases not matched to a gene. In nucleotides, the CDR3 is TGTGCCTGGAGTGTGAAGTCGGGAGGGTCAGATACGCAGTATTTT. It specifies CAWSVKSGGSDTQYF.

The chain joins TRBV29-1 to TRBJ2-2, with D perhaps TRBD1 (6 bases). CDR3 length: 14 residues. Trimming stripped 3 bases from V and 4 bases from J, with 12 bases between. Germline V gene data show CDR1 as SQVTM and CDR2 as ANQGSEA. The CDR3 bases are TGCAGCGTTGAGCAGGGGCTCTCCACCGGGGAGCTGTTTTTT. This gives the protein CSVEQGLSTGELFF.

The table lists this clone with a count of one. The CDR3 sequence: CASSFRDRSGGYTF. DNA for the CDR3: TGCGCCAGCAGCTTCCGGGACAGGTCCGGTGGCTACACCTTC. This sequence joins TRBV5-1 and TRBJ1-2; 8 bases align to TRBD1. The CDR3 loop spans 14 amino acids. V lost 2 bases to trimming and J lost 7 bases; unmatched junction nucleotides: 7. In germline, CDR1 is SGHRS, CDR2 YFSETQ.

The sample holds a few counts of this clone. The V and J genes are TRBV7-3 and TRBJ2-4, with a possible D match to TRBD2 (6 bases). V lost 5 bases and J 7 bases, leaving 12 bases between the germline ends. The CDR3 has 13 amino acids. CDR1 SGHTA and CDR2 FQGTGA come from the germline V gene. In DNA, the CDR3 is TGTGCCAGCAGCCCGGAGGGCGGCAACATTCAGTACTTC. Its translation: CASSPEGGNIQYF.

The chain couples TRBV2 to TRBJ2-7, with a weak D call TRBD1 (6 bases). The ends were cut back, 9 bases at V and 0 bases at J, with 9 bases in the middle. The CDR3 length is 12 residues. Looked up from germline, CDR1 is SNHLY and CDR2 is FYNNEI. CDR3 sequence reads: CARGDNSYEQYF. The CDR3 DNA reads as TGTGCCAGAGGGGACAACTCCTACGAGCAGTACTTC.